This TCR beta chain appears in the sequencing data of a study of shared clonotypes between healthy human individuals. Naivety among CD8 cells was defined by CD45RO negativity and positive CCR7 selection, thereby excluding terminally differentiated effector memory CD45RA+ cells. Assay execution proceeded at the deep level. Sorted-subset replicate PCRs used approximately 200 ng of genomic DNA. This amount corresponded to approximately 30,000 T cell genomes. Generated by immunoSEQ multiplex PCR, the TCRdb table keeps only in-frame clones and is missing some. The sample has millions of clones, over 85% seen once. Concerning this clone: Other DNA sequences in this specimen translate into the identical CDR3.

The sample consisted of naive CD8+ T cells sorted from blood. This TCR was sampled from a man aged 18 to 30 in good health.

As DNA, the CDR3 is TGTGCCAGCAGTTTCGGGGGGCTCGAGCAGTACTTC. This sequence encodes CASSFGGLEQYF. The chain employs TRBV28 and TRBJ2-7; TRBD2 is a possible D gene (7 bases). Germline V lookup: CDR1 MDHEN, CDR2 SYDVKM. V lost 3 bases to trimming and J lost 6 bases, with 9 bases between them. CDR3 length equals 12 residues.